The clone carrying this T cell receptor (beta chain) was observed once. The antigen is unknown. The sample is drawn from a study of T-cell memory formation after mild COVID-19. Overall study results and limits: From day 15 to 85, contracting clones were balanced between CD4 and CD8, whereas later expanders leaned toward CD4+. Among clones peaking at day 37 in the second wave, SARS-CoV-2 specificity remained unconfirmed.

Barcoded TCR alpha and TCR beta cDNA libraries with UMIs came from 5'RACE using constant-segment primers. MiXCR, run by TCRdb on the 5' RACE reads, gives a single entry per CDR3 protein. Here the sample spans 350,000 to 500,000 distinct CDR3 sequences, 18% being singletons. V lost 2 bases, J lost 4 bases, and 9 bases lay in between. From germline, CDR1 is SGHNT and CDR2 YYREEE (reference sequence). The CDR3 contains 13 residues. The specimen was PBMCs or a T cell subset sorted from them (not recorded which). This clonotype was obtained from a man aged 18 to 30 who had mild COVID-19 (a few samples of this study predate the infection). Cell type and time point are not known. This rearrangement joins TRBV5-4 to TRBJ2-5; D gene ambiguous. The DNA of the CDR3 is TGTGCCAGCAGCTTAAAGTGGGCAGAGACCCAGTACTTC. It codes for CASSLKWAETQYF.